The 2 T cell receptor beta chains below were found in one sample sequenced in a study of OX40 agonist ivuxolimab in advanced cancers. Clones were read by immunoSEQ multiplex PCR, and TCRdb kept only the in-frame ones, dropping some. The sample lists tens of thousands of clones; around 89% were seen once. This specimen was CD4+ or CD8+ T cells sorted from blood, taken in a trial of the OX40 agonist ivuxolimab. Every receptor here comes from an adult with an advanced solid tumor such as melanoma, head and neck, liver or kidney cancer.

The J gene is TRBJ2-1, the V gene TRBV5-1; D remains unclear. Germline CDR1 is SGHRS and CDR2 is YFSETQ. The CDR3 is 16 amino acids. The V and J ends lost 4 bases and 7 bases respectively, with 21 bases between them. The CDR3 nucleotides are TGCGCCAGCAGCGCCCCTGAGGACCACACAGTTAATGAGCAGTTCTTC. This gives the protein CASSAPEDHTVNEQFF.

V is TRBV7-6 and J is TRBJ1-1; 8 bases agree with TRBD1. Germline trimming cut 5 bases from V and 1 base from J; bases unmatched to any gene: 3. CDR3 length: 14 residues. Looked up from germline, CDR1 is SGHVS and CDR2 is FNYEAQ. The CDR3: CASSKGTGNTEAFF. CDR3 DNA sequence: TGTGCCAGCAGCAAAGGGACAGGGAACACTGAAGCTTTCTTT.